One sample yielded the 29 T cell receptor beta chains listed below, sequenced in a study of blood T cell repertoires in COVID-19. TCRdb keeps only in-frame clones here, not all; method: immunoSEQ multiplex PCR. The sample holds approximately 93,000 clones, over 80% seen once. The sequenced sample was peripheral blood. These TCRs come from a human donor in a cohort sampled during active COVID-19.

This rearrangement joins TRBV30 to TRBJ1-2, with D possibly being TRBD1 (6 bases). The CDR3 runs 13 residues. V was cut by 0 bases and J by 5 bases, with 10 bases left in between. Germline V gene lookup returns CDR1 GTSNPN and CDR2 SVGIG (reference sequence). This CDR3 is CAWSVQGWYGYTF. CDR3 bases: TGTGCCTGGAGTGTGCAGGGGTGGTATGGCTACACCTTC.

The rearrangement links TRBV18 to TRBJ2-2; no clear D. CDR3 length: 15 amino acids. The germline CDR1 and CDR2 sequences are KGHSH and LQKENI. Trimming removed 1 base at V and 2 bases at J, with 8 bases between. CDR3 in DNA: TGTGCCAGCTCACCACGGAGTAAAAACACCGGGGAGCTGTTTTTT. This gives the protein CASSPRSKNTGELFF.

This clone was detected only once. The CDR3 DNA reads as TGTGCCAGCAGCCGCAGCGGGAGGGTCTACGAGCAGTACTTC. It is translated as CASSRSGRVYEQYF. This chain connects TRBV5-4 to TRBJ2-7; 10 bases map to TRBD2. Germline lookup yields CDR1 SGHNT and CDR2 YYREEE (reference sequence). The CDR3 has 14 residues. Trimming took 4 bases from V and 3 from J; bases not matched to a gene: 4.

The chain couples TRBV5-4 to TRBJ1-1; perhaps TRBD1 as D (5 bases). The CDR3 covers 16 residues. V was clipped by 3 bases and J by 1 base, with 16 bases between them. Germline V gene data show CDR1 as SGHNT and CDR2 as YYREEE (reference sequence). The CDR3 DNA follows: TGTGCCAGCAGCTCGAACATTGGACACCGGAACACTGAAGCTTTCTTT. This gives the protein CASSSNIGHRNTEAFF.

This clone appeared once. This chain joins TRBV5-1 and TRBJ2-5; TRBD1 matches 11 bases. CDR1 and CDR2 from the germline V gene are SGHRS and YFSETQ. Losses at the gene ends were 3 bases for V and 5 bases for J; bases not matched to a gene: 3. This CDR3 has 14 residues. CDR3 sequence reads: CASSSRTGGETQYF. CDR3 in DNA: TGCGCCAGCAGCTCAAGGACAGGGGGCGAGACCCAGTACTTC. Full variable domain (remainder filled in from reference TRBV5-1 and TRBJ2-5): KAGVTQTPRYLIKTRGQQVTLSCSPISGHRSVSWYQQTPGQGLQFLFEYFSETQRNKGNFPGRFSGRQFSNSRSEMNVSTLELGDSALYLCASSSRTGGETQYFGPGTRLLVL.

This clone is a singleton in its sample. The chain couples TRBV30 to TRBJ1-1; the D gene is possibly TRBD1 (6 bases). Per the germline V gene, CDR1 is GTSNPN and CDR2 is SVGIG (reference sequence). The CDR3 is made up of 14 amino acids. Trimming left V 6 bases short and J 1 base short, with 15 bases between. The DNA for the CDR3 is TGTGCCTGTTTGACCGGGACATCGAACACTGAAGCTTTCTTT. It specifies CACLTGTSNTEAFF.

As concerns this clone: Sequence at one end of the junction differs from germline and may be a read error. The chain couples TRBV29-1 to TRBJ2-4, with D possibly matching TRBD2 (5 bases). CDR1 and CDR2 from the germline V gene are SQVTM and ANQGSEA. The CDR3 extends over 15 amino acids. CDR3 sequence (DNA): TGCAGCGTTGAAGATCGGGCCCTAGCCAAGAACATTCAGTACTTC. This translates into CSVEDRALAKNIQYF.

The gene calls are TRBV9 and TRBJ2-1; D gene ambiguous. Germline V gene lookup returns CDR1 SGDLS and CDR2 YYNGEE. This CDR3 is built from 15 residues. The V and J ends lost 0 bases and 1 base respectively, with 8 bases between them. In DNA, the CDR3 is TGTGCCAGCAGCGTAGACGGAGCGTCCTACAATGAGCAGTTCTTC. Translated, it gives CASSVDGASYNEQFF.

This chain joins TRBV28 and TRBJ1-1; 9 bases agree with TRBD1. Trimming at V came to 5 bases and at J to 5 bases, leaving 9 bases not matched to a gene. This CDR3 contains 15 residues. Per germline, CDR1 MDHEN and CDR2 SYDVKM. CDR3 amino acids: CASSPNGQGRTEAFF. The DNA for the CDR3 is TGTGCCAGCAGTCCAAACGGACAGGGGAGGACTGAAGCTTTCTTT.

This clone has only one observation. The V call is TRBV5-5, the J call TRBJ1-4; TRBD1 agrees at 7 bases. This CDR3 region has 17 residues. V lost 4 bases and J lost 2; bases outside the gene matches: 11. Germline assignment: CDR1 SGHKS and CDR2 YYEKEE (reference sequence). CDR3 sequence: CASSQLQGTRTNEKLFF. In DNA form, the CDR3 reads TGTGCCAGCAGCCAACTACAGGGGACTAGGACTAATGAAAAACTGTTTTTT.

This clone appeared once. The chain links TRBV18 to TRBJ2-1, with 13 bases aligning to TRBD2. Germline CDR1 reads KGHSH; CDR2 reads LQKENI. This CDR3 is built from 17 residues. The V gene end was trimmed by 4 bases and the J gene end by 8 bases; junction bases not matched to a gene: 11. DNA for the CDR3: TGTGCCAGCTCACGCCCCTCCACAGGACTAGCGGGGGATGAGCAGTTCTTC. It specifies CASSRPSTGLAGDEQFF.

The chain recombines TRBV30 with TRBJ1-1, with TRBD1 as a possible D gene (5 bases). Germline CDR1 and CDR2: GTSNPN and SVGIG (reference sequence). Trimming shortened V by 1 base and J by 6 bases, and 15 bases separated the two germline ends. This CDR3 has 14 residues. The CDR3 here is CAWSGGRATSEAFF. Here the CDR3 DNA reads TGTGCCTGGAGTGGCGGCAGGGCGACGTCTGAAGCTTTCTTT. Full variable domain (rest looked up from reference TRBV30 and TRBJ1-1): SQTIHQWPATLVQPVGSPLSLECTVEGTSNPNLYWYRQAAGRGLQLLFYSVGIGQISSEVPQNLSASRPQDRQFILSSKKLLLSDSGFYLCAWSGGRATSEAFFGQGTRLTVV.

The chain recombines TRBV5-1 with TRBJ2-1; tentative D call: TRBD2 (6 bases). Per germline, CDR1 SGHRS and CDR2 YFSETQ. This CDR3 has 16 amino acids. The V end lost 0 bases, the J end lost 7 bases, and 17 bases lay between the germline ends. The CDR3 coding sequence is TGCGCCAGCAGCTTGGCAACCATTCGAGGGACTAATGAGCAGTTCTTC. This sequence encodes CASSLATIRGTNEQFF.

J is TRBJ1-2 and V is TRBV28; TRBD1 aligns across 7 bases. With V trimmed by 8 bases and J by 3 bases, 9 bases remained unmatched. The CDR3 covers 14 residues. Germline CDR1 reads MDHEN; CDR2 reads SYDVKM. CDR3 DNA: TGTGCCAGCTCATCTGGGACAGACTACTATGGCTACACCTTC. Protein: CASSSGTDYYGYTF.

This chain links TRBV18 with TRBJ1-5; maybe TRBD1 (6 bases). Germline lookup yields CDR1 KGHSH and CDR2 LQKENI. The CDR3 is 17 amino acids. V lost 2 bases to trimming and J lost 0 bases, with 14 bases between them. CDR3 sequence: CASSPFGQQNSNQPQHF. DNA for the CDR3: TGTGCCAGCTCACCATTCGGACAGCAAAATAGCAATCAGCCCCAGCATTTT.

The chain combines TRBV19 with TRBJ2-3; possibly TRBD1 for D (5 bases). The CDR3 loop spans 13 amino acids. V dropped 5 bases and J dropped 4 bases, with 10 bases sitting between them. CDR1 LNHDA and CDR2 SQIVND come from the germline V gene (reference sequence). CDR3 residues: CASSSQGSDTQYF. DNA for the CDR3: TGTGCCAGTAGTTCCCAGGGATCAGATACGCAGTATTTT.

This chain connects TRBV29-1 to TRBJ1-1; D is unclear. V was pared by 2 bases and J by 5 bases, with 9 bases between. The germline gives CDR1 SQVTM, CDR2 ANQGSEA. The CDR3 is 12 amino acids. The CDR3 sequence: CSVELARTEAFF. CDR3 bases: TGCAGCGTTGAACTTGCGAGGACTGAAGCTTTCTTT.

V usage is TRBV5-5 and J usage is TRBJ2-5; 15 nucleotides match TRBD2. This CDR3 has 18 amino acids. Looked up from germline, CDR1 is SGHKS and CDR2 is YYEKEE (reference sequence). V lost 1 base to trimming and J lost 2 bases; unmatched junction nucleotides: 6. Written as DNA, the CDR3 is TGTGCCAGCAGCTTGAAGGGACTAGCGGGAGGAAGGCAAGAGACCCAGTACTTC. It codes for CASSLKGLAGGRQETQYF.

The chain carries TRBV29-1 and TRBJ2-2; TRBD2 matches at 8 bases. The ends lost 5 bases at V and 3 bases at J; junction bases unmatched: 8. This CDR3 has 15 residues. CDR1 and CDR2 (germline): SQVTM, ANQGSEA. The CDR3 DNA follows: TGCAGCGTTACCTTTAGCGGGACGGACACCGGGGAGCTGTTTTTT. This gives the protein CSVTFSGTDTGELFF.

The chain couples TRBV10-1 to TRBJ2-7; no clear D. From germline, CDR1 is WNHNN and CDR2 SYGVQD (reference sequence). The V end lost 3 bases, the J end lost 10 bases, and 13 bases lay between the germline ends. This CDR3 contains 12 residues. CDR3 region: CASSDSLPNQYF. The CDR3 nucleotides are TGCGCCAGCAGTGATAGCTTGCCTAACCAGTACTTC.

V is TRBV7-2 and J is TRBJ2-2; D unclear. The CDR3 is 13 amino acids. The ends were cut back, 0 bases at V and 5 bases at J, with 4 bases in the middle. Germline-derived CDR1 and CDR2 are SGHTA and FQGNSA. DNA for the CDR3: TGTGCCAGCAGCTTAGCGCGAACCGGGGAGCTGTTTTTT. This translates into CASSLARTGELFF.

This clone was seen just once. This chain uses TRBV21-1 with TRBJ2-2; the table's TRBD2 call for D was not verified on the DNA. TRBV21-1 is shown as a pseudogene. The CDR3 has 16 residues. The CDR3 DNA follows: TGTGCCAGCCCCATGGGGGGGGTCCTGAACACCGGGGAGCTGTTTTTT. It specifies CASPMGGVLNTGELFF.

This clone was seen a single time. The CDR3 sequence is CASSRPGGSEPQHF. The DNA of the CDR3 is TGCGCCAGCAGTCGACCGGGAGGGTCTGAGCCCCAGCATTTT. This sequence joins TRBV23-1 and TRBJ1-5, with D unresolved. TRBV23-1 is marked as an open reading frame, function uncertain. Deletions cut 4 bases from V and 8 bases from J, with 15 bases between. CDR3 length equals 14 residues.

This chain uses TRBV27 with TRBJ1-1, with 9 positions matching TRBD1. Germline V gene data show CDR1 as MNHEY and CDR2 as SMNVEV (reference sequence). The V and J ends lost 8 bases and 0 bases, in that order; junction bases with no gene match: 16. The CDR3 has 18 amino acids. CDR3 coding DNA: TGTGCCAGCTTCCCGGTAGGGACAGGGCTCTCTTTGAACACTGAAGCTTTCTTT. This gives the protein CASFPVGTGLSLNTEAFF.

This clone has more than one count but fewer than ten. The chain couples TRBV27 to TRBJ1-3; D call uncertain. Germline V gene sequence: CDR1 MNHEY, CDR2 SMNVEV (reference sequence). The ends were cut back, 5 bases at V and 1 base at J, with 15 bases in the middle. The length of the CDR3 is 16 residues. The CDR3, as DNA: TGTGCCAGCAGTCCCCGAGGATTTACGTCTGGAAACACCATATATTTT. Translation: CASSPRGFTSGNTIYF.

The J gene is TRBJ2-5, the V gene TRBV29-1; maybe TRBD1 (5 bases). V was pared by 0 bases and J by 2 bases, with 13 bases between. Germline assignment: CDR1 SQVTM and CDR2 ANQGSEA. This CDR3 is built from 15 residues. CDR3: CSVEDPDSIQETQYF. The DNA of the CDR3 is TGCAGCGTTGAAGATCCCGACAGTATACAAGAGACCCAGTACTTC.

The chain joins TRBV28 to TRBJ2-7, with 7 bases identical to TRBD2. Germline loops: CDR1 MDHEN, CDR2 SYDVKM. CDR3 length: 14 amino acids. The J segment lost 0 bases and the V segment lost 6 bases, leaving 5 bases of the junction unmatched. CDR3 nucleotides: TGTGCCAGCAGGCGAGCGGGGAGCTCCTACGAGCAGTACTTC. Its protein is CASRRAGSSYEQYF.

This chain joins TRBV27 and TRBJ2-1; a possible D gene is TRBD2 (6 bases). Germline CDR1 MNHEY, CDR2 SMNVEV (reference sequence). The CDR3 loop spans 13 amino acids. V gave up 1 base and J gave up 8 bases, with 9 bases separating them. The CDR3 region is CASSLWSSDEQFF. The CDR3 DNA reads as TGTGCCAGCAGTTTATGGTCTAGCGATGAGCAGTTCTTC.

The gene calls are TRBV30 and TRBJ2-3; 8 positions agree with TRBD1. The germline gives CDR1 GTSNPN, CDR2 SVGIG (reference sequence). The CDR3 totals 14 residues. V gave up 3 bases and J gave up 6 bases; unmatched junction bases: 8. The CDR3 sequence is CAWSGTGSRDTQYF. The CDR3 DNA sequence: TGTGCCTGGAGCGGGACAGGATCCAGGGATACGCAGTATTTT.